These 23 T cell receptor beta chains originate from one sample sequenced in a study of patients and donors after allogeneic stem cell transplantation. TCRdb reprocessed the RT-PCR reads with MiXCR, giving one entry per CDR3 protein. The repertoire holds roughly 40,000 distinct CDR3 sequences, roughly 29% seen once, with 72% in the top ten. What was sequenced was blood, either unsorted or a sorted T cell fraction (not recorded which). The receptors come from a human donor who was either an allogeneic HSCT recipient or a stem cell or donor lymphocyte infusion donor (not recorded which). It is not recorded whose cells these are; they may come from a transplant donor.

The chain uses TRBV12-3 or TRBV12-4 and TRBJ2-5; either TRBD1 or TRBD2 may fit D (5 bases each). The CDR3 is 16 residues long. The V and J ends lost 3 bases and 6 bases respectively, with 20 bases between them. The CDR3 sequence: CASSLKPGREGKTQYF. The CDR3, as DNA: TGTGCCAGCAGTTTGAAGCCGGGACGGGAAGGAAAGACCCAGTACTTC.

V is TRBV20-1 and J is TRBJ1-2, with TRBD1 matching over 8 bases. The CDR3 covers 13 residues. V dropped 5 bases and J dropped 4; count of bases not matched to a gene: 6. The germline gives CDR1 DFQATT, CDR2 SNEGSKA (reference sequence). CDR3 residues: CSAGQGLGYGYTF. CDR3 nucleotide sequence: TGCAGTGCTGGACAGGGCCTTGGCTATGGCTACACCTTC.

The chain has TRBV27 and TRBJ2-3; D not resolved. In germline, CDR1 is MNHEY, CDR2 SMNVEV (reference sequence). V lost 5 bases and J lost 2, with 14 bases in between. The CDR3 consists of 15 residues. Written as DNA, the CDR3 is TGTGCCAGCAGTCACTCAAGATCTTCCACAGATACGCAGTATTTT. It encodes CASSHSRSSTDTQYF.

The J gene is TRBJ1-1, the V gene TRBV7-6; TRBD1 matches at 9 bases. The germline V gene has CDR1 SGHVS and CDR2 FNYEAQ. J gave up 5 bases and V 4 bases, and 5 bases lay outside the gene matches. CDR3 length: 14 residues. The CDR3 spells CASSSGQGWTEAFF. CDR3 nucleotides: TGTGCCAGCAGCTCGGGACAGGGTTGGACTGAAGCTTTCTTT. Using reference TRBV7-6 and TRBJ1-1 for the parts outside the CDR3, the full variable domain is GAGVSQSPRYKVTKRGQDVALRCDPISGHVSLYWYRQALGQGPEFLTYFNYEAQQDKSGLPNDRFSAERPEGSISTLTIQRTEQRDSAMYRCASSSGQGWTEAFFGQGTRLTVV.

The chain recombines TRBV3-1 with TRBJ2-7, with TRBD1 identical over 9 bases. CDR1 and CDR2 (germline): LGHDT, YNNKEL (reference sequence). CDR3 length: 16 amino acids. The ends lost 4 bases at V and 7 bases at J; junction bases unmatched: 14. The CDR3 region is CASSPSPGTGPGEQYF. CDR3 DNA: TGTGCCAGCAGCCCCTCTCCCGGGACAGGGCCGGGTGAGCAGTACTTC.

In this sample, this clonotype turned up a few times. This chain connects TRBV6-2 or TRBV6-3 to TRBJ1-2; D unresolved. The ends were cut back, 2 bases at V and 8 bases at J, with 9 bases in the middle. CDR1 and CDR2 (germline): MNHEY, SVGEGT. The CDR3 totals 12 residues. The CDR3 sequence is CASSYQPGGYTF. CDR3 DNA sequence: TGTGCCAGCAGTTACCAACCGGGAGGCTACACCTTC.

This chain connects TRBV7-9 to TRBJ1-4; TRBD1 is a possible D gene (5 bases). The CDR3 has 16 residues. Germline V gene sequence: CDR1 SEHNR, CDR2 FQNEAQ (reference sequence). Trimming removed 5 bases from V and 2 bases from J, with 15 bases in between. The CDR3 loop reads CASSLRGAGTNEKLFF. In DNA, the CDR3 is TGTGCCAGCAGCCTCCGAGGGGCAGGGACTAATGAAAAACTGTTTTTT.

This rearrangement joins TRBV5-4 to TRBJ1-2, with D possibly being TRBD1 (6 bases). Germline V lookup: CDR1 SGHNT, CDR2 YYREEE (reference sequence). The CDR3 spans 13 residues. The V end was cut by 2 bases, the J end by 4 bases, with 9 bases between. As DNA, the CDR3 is TGTGCCAGCAGCTTACAGGGTACCTATGGCTACACCTTC. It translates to CASSLQGTYGYTF.

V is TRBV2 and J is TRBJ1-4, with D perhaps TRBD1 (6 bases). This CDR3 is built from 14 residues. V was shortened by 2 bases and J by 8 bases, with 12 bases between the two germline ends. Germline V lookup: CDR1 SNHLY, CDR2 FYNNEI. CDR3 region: CASSELGAGEKLFF. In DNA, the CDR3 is TGTGCCAGCAGTGAATTGGGGGCCGGGGAAAAACTGTTTTTT.

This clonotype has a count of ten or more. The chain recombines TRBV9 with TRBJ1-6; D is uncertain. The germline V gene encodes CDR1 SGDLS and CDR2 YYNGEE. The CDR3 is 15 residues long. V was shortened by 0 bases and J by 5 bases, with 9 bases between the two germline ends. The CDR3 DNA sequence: TGTGCCAGCAGCGTAGAGGACCGGAATAATTCACCCCTCCACTTT. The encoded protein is CASSVEDRNNSPLHF.

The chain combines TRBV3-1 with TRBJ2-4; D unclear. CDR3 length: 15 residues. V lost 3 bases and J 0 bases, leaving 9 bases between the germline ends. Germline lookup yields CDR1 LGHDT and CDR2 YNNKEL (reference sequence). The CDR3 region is CASSHLAVAKNIQYF. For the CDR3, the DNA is TGTGCCAGCAGCCACTTAGCAGTAGCCAAAAACATTCAGTACTTC.

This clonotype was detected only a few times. CDR3 region: CANYTSERSYNEQFF. CDR3 in DNA: TGTGCCAATTATACTAGCGAGAGATCCTACAATGAGCAGTTCTTC. V and J are TRBV10-3 and TRBJ2-1; 7 bases are a match to TRBD2. The junction had 10 bases not matched to a gene; V was cut back by 10 bases and J by 1 base. This CDR3 region has 15 residues. Germline loops: CDR1 ENHRY, CDR2 SYGVKD.

This CDR3 is CSVGGTGHLAKNIQYF. The CDR3 DNA sequence: TGCAGCGTTGGGGGGACGGGGCATTTAGCCAAAAACATTCAGTACTTC. This sequence joins TRBV29-1 and TRBJ2-4; possibly TRBD1 or TRBD2 for D (5 bases each). This CDR3 has 16 residues. Germline V CDR1 and CDR2: SQVTM, ANQGSEA. With 4 bases removed from V and 0 bases from J, the gap between germline ends came to 16 bases.

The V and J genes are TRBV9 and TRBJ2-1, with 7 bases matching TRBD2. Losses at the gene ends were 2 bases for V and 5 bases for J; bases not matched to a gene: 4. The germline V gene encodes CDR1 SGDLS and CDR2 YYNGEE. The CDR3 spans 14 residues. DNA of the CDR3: TGTGCCAGCAGCGTTAGCGGGCCGAACAATGAGCAGTTCTTC. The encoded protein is CASSVSGPNNEQFF.

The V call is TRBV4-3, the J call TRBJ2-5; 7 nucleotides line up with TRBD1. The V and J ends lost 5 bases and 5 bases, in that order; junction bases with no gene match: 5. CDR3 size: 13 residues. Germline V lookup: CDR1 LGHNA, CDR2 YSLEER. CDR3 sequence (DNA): TGCGCCAGCAGCGTAAACAGGGGCGAGACCCAGTACTTC. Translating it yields CASSVNRGETQYF.

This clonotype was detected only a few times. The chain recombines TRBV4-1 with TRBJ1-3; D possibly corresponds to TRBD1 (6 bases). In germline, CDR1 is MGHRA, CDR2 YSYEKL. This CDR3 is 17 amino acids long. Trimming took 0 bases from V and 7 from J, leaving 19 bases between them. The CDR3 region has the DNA TGCGCCAGCAGCCAAGAACGGGGGGCCGAAAGGGGGAACACCATATATTTT. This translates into CASSQERGAERGNTIYF.

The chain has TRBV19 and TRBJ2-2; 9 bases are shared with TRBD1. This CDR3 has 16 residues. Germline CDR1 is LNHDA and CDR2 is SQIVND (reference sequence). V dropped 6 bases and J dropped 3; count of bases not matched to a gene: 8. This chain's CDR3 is CASRSRRTGDTGELFF. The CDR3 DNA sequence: TGTGCCAGTAGGAGTCGTAGGACAGGGGACACCGGGGAGCTGTTTTTT.

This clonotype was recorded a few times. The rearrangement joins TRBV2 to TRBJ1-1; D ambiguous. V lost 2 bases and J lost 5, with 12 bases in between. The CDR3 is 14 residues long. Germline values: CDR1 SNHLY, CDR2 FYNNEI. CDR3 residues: CASSEQTLSTEAFF. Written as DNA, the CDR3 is TGTGCCAGCAGTGAACAGACCCTAAGTACTGAAGCTTTCTTT.

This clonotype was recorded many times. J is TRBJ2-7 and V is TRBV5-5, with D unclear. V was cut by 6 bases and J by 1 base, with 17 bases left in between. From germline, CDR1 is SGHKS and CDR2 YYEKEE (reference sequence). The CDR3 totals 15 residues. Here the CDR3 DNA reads TGTGCCAGCATCCAAATGGGTGCTCCTTCCTACGAGCAGTACTTC. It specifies CASIQMGAPSYEQYF.

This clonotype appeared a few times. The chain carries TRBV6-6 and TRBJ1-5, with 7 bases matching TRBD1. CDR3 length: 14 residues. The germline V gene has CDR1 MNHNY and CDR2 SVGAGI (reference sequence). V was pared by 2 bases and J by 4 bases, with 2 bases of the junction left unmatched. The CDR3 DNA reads TGTGCCAGCAGTTACACACAGGGGAATCAGCCCCAGCATTTT. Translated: CASSYTQGNQPQHF.

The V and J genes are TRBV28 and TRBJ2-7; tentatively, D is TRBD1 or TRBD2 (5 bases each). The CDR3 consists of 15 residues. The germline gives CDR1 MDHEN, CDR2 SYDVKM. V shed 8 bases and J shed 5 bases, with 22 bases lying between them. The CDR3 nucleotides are TGTGCCAGCTTGAACGGAAGGGGACCCACGCACGAGCAGTACTTC. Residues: CASLNGRGPTHEQYF. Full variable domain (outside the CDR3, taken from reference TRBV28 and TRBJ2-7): DVKVTQSSRYLVKRTGEKVFLECVQDMDHENMFWYRQDPGLGLRLIYFSYDVKMKEKGDIPEGYSVSREKKERFSLILESASTNQTSMYLCASLNGRGPTHEQYFGPGTRLTVT.

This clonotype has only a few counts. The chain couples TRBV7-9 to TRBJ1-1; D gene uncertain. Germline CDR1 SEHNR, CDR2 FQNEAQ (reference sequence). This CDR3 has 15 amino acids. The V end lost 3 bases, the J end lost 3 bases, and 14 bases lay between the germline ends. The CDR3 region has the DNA TGTGCCAGCAGCTTGACGGCCTCAGTCGACACTGAAGCTTTCTTT. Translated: CASSLTASVDTEAFF. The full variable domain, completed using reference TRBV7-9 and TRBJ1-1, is DTGVSQNPRHKITKRGQNVTFRCDPISEHNRLYWYRQTLGQGPEFLTYFQNEAQLEKSRLLSDRFSAERPKGSFSTLEIQRTEQGDSAMYLCASSLTASVDTEAFFGQGTRLTVV.

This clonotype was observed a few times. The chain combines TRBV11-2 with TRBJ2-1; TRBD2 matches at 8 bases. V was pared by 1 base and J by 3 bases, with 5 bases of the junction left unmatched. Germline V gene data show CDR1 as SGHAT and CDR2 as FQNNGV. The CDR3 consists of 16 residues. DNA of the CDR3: TGTGCCAGCAGCTTAGTTCCGGGACTAGACTACAATGAGCAGTTCTTC. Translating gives CASSLVPGLDYNEQFF.